Shown below are 9 T cell receptor beta chains from a single sample sequenced in a study of blood T cell repertoires in COVID-19. Sequenced by immunoSEQ multiplex PCR; TCRdb stores in-frame clones only, minus some. This table has about 49,000 clones, 87% appearing once. Sequencing was done on a sample of peripheral blood. Receptors originate from a woman aged 80 or over with COVID-19, enrolled during active disease.

This clone was seen a few times. The chain links TRBV12-3 or TRBV12-4 to TRBJ1-2; D is possibly TRBD1 (5 bases). The CDR3 is 13 amino acids. V lost 3 bases and J 7 bases, leaving 12 bases between the germline ends. The CDR3 coding sequence is TGTGCCAGCAGTTTGACCAGGGTGAGTGGCTACACCTTC. Translated, it gives CASSLTRVSGYTF.

The V gene is TRBV6-5, the J gene TRBJ2-3; 12 bases match TRBD2. CDR1 is MNHEY and CDR2 is SVGAGI in the germline V gene. CDR3 length: 15 amino acids. V shed 7 bases and J 4 bases; nucleotides not matched to a gene: 6. The CDR3 loop reads CASKTLAGGSDTQYF. CDR3 nucleotides: TGTGCCAGCAAAACACTAGCGGGGGGATCAGATACGCAGTATTTT.

The chain joins TRBV28 to TRBJ2-1, with D maybe TRBD1 (6 bases). This CDR3 contains 12 residues. Between the trimmed V and J ends, which lost 4 bases and 7 bases, there was a span of 8 bases. Looked up from germline, CDR1 is MDHEN and CDR2 is SYDVKM. CDR3 loop: CASSSQGNEQFF. The CDR3 region has the DNA TGTGCCAGCAGTTCACAGGGTAATGAGCAGTTCTTC.

The chain carries TRBV5-8 and TRBJ1-5; D is perhaps TRBD1 (6 bases). The length of the CDR3 is 14 residues. CDR1 and CDR2 (germline): SGHTS, YDEGEE. V was pared by 0 bases and J by 4 bases, with 8 bases between. The CDR3 here is CASSLDTGNQPQHF. CDR3 bases: TGTGCCAGCAGCTTGGACACAGGGAATCAGCCCCAGCATTTT. The full variable domain, in which reference TRBV5-8 and TRBJ1-5 provide the parts outside the CDR3, is EAGVTQSPTHLIKTRGQQATLRCSPISGHTSVYWYQQALGLGLQFLLWYDEGEERNRGNFPPRFSGRQFPNYSSELNVNALELEDSALYLCASSLDTGNQPQHFGDGTRLSIL.

The chain combines TRBV5-1 with TRBJ1-3; D gene ambiguous. Germline V lookup: CDR1 SGHRS, CDR2 YFSETQ. Trimming pared 4 bases from V and 1 base from J, leaving 18 bases between. The CDR3 loop spans 17 amino acids. Here the CDR3 reads CASSPTSTLVSGNTIYF. CDR3 sequence (DNA): TGCGCCAGCAGCCCCACCTCGACTCTTGTTTCTGGAAACACCATATATTTT.

The chain has TRBV28 and TRBJ1-1, with D unresolved. The CDR3 runs 15 residues. Germline-derived CDR1 and CDR2 are MDHEN and SYDVKM. V lost 6 bases to trimming and J lost 4 bases, with 18 bases between them. CDR3: CASSRGGGPGTEAFF. The CDR3 DNA is TGTGCCAGCAGCCGCGGCGGAGGCCCGGGCACTGAAGCTTTCTTT.

This chain connects TRBV5-1 to TRBJ1-2; no reliable D call. CDR1 is SGHRS and CDR2 is YFSETQ in the germline V gene. The CDR3 contains 13 residues. Deletions cut 4 bases from V and 6 bases from J, with 13 bases between. Written as DNA, the CDR3 is TGCGCCAGCAGCCCGACTAGAACGGATGGCTACACCTTC. Its protein product is CASSPTRTDGYTF.

This sequence joins TRBV30 and TRBJ2-6; D might be TRBD1 (7 bases). Per the germline V gene, CDR1 is GTSNPN and CDR2 is SVGIG (reference sequence). This CDR3 comprises 17 residues. With 4 bases removed from V and 1 base from J, the gap between germline ends came to 17 bases. As DNA, the CDR3 is TGTGCCTGGACCCCTTTGACAGGGAGGTCTGGGGCCAACGTCCTGACTTTC. Protein product: CAWTPLTGRSGANVLTF.

The rearrangement links TRBV5-4 to TRBJ1-4, with D perhaps matching TRBD1 (5 bases). Between the trimmed V and J ends, which lost 3 bases and 7 bases, there was a span of 13 bases. The CDR3 is 14 residues long. Germline V gives CDR1 SGHNT, CDR2 YYREEE (reference sequence). The CDR3 loop is CASSSAGRVEKLFF. The CDR3 region has the DNA TGTGCCAGCAGCTCGGCAGGGAGGGTTGAAAAACTGTTTTTT.